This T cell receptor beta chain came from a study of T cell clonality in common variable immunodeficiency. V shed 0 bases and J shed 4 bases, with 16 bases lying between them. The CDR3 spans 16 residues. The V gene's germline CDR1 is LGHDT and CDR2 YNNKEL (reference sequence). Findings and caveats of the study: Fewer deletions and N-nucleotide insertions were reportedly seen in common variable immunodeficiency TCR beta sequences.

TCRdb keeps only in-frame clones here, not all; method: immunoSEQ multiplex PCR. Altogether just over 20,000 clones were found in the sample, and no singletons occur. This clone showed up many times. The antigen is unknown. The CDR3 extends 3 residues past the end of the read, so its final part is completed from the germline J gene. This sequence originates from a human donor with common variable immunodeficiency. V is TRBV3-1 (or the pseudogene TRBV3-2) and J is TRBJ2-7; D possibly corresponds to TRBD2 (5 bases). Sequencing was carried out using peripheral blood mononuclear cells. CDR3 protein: CASSQESGADLYEQYF. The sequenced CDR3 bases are TGTGCCAGCAGCCAAGAAAGCGGAGCGGACCTATACGAG.